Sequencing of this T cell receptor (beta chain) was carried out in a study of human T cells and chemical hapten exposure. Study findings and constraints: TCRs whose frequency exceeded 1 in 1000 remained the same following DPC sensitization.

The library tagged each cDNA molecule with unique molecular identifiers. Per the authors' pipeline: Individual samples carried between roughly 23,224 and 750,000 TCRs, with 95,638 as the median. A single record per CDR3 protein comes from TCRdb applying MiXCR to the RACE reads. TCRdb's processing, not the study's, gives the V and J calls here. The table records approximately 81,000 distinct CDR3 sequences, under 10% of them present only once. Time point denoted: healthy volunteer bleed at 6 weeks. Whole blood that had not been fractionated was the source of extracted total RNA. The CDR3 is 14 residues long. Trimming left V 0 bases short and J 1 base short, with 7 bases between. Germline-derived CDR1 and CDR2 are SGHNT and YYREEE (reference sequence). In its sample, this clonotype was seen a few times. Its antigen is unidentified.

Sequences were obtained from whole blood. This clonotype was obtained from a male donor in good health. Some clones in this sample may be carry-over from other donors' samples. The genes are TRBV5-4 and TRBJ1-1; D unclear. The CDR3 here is CASSLEQTNTEAFF. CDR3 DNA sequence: TGTGCCAGCAGCTTGGAACAGACGAACACTGAAGCTTTCTTT.